The entry that follows covers one T cell receptor beta chain sequence. This receptor's antigen is unknown. There are no base qualities to consult, and no much larger clone falls within one base. Genomic DNA was isolated from the sorted cells so that the TCRbeta CDR3 region could be sequenced. The immunoSEQ Assay was used for sequencing of TCRbeta CDR3 regions. TCRdb holds this immuneACCESS table with in-frame rearrangements only. Some clones are missing; in checked studies, unresolved V genes explain under half, and the rest has no known cause. In this sample the table shows under 65,000 clones, 75% to 90% of which occur a single time. The top ten clonotypes cover about 11% of the sample. The trial excluded patients who had a history of autoimmune disease or who were on systemic immunosuppression. Peripheral blood for TCR sequencing was collected from all dose cohorts at baseline, on cycle 4 day 1, and on cycle 7 day 1. Samples were obtained from an open-label, multicenter, first-in-human phase I dose-escalation trial of ivuxolimab. The trial enrolled adults with locally advanced or metastatic head and neck squamous cell, hepatocellular, melanoma or renal cell carcinoma. Before TCR sequencing, CD4+ T cells and CD8+ T cells from peripheral blood were sorted into separate populations.

The data derive from a study of OX40 agonist ivuxolimab in advanced cancers. Background on the whole study: Ivuxolimab was an agonistic, fully human IgG2 monoclonal antibody directed against OX40 (CD134), a costimulatory receptor. Peripheral TCRbeta sequencing was intended to test whether TCR sequence diversity was altered and clonal T-cell expansion was caused by ivuxolimab. In the dose-escalation cohort, around four fifths of patients were male, and the mean age was approximately 60 years with a range of roughly 20 to 85. Intravenous ivuxolimab was administered to patients every 2 weeks at six dose levels: 0.01, 0.1, 0.3, 1.5, 3 and 10 mg/kg. The paper reports the monotherapy dose-escalation portion (N of about 54 patients) of the phase I ivuxolimab trial. Prior anti-PD-1, anti-PD-L1 or anti-CTLA-4 therapy was permitted, and checkpoint inhibitors had been received by 40% to 50% of dose-escalation patients. Of the 50 or so patients in dose escalation, some 19 had hepatocellular carcinoma, some 15 had melanoma, 9 had renal cell carcinoma and 9 had head and neck cancer. Partial responses occurred in three dose-escalation patients: two with cutaneous melanoma and one with hepatocellular carcinoma. Here is what the overall study found, with its caveats: After ivuxolimab, expanded clones were on average more numerous among CD8+ T cells than among CD4+ T cells. At doses of 0.1 to 3.0 mg/kg, clonal expansion of both CD4+ and CD8+ blood T cells was observed from baseline to week 6. Which antigens the clonally expanded peripheral T cells were specific for was not determined. In the 0.1-3.0 mg/kg groups, partial responders had among the lowest normalized peripheral clonal expansion, particularly in CD8+ T cells. Low levels of normalized T-cell clonal expansion were also seen in some patients who did not respond.

This receptor was obtained from an adult with an advanced solid tumor such as melanoma, head and neck, liver or kidney cancer. The material sequenced was CD4+ or CD8+ T cells sorted from blood, taken in a trial of the OX40 agonist ivuxolimab.

The CDR3 protein sequence reads: CAISADGGSEKLFF. The nucleotide sequence reads as follows: TGTGCCATCAGTGCGGATGGAGGGAGCGAAAAACTGTTTTTT. Here the chain combines TRBV10-3 and TRBJ1-4; the D gene cannot be resolved reliably. There are 14 amino acids in the CDR3, from cysteine to phenylalanine inclusive. Only the CDR3 DNA stays, 42 bases, in frame from base 1. V drops 4 bases and J drops 8 bases, leaving 14 bases in between. CDR1 ENHRY and CDR2 SYGVKD were looked up in the germline V gene.